Below are 20 T cell receptor beta chains sequenced from a single sample in a study of blood T cell repertoires in COVID-19 (dated by TCRdb to the early 2020s). Library preparation was by the immunoSEQ multiplex PCR assay. In TCRdb, the immuneACCESS table is reduced to in-frame sequences with V and J assigned. These tables do not hold every clone; where another copy was compared, an unresolved V gene accounts for under half, and the others remain unexplained. In all, the sample holds 45,000 to 55,000 clones, and approximately 86% of those were seen once. About an eighth of the sample belongs to the ten largest clones. Sequencing input: peripheral blood. Receptor source: a man in his 70s with active COVID-19.

This clone has just one count. The V call is TRBV6-5, the J call TRBJ2-1, with TRBD1 matching 8 bases. The V and J ends lost 4 bases and 4 bases, in that order; junction bases with no gene match: 6. The length of the CDR3 is 15 residues. Germline-derived CDR1 and CDR2 are MNHEY and SVGAGI. The CDR3 DNA reads as TGTGCCAGCAGTTCCGGGACAGGAGTTTACAATGAGCAGTTCTTC. This encodes CASSSGTGVYNEQFF.

The J gene is TRBJ1-2, the V gene TRBV6-6; D is perhaps TRBD1 (5 bases). The V end lost 0 bases, the J end lost 8 bases, and 16 bases lay between the germline ends. Germline V gene sequence: CDR1 MNHNY, CDR2 SVGAGI (reference sequence). The CDR3 is 15 residues long. CDR3 in amino acids: CASSYSRVIPRGYTF. The CDR3 coding sequence is TGTGCCAGCAGTTACTCCAGGGTAATCCCGCGAGGCTACACCTTC.

This rearrangement joins TRBV5-1 to TRBJ2-6; D possibly corresponds to TRBD1 (6 bases). There are 18 residues in the CDR3. In germline, CDR1 is SGHRS, CDR2 YFSETQ. V lost 0 bases, J lost 0 bases, and 13 bases lay in between. CDR3 residues: CASSLGTALPSGANVLTF. Written as DNA, the CDR3 is TGCGCCAGCAGCTTGGGGACAGCCCTTCCCTCTGGGGCCAACGTCCTGACTTTC.

J is TRBJ2-5 and V is TRBV5-1; D is ambiguous. V lost 1 base and J lost 4, with 2 bases in between. From germline, CDR1 is SGHRS and CDR2 YFSETQ. The CDR3 spans 11 residues. CDR3 residues: CASSLRETQYF. In DNA, the CDR3 is TGCGCCAGCAGCTTGCGAGAGACCCAGTACTTC.

The chain couples TRBV6-2 or TRBV6-3 to TRBJ1-2; the D gene is possibly TRBD1 (5 bases). CDR1 is MNHEY, CDR2 SVGEGT, per germline. Between the trimmed V and J ends, which lost 6 bases and 5 bases, there was a span of 10 bases. This CDR3 comprises 12 residues. CDR3 nucleotide sequence: TGTGCCAGCAGCTTGACAGCATATGGCTACACCTTC. This codes for CASSLTAYGYTF.

The chain is built from TRBV5-4 and TRBJ2-7; D is perhaps TRBD2 (6 bases). Trimming took 4 bases from V and 2 from J, leaving 13 bases between them. Germline CDR1 reads SGHNT; CDR2 reads YYREEE (reference sequence). The CDR3 runs to 14 residues. The CDR3 DNA reads as TGTGCCAGCAGCGGAGGGACTGGCCCCTACGAGCAGTACTTC. It yields the protein CASSGGTGPYEQYF.

The V call is TRBV6-5, the J call TRBJ2-5; weak D call: TRBD1 (5 bases). In germline, CDR1 is MNHEY, CDR2 SVGAGI. The ends were cut back, 3 bases at V and 2 bases at J, with 10 bases in the middle. The CDR3 covers 14 residues. In DNA form, the CDR3 reads TGTGCCAGCAGTTATGTCCCAGGGCAAGAGACCCAGTACTTC. Protein: CASSYVPGQETQYF.

V and J are TRBV9 and TRBJ1-3; possibly TRBD1 for D (5 bases). Germline V gene lookup returns CDR1 SGDLS and CDR2 YYNGEE. The CDR3 spans 14 residues. V was clipped by 5 bases and J by 0 bases, with 9 bases between them. CDR3 bases: TGTGCCAGCAGTCCAGGGATCTCTGGAAACACCATATATTTT. Its protein is CASSPGISGNTIYF. The variable domain in full, completed from reference TRBV9 and TRBJ1-3, reads DSGVTQTPKHLITATGQRVTLRCSPRSGDLSVYWYQQSLDQGLQFLIQYYNGEERAKGNILERFSAQQFPDLHSELNLSSLELGDSALYFCASSPGISGNTIYFGEGSWLTVV.

The rearrangement joins TRBV2 to TRBJ2-1; 7 bases align to TRBD1. V lost 4 bases to trimming and J lost 4 bases; unmatched junction nucleotides: 7. The CDR3 length is 15 residues. Germline V CDR1 and CDR2: SNHLY, FYNNEI. CDR3 bases: TGTGCCAGCAGTGCCAGGACAGGACCGTACAATGAGCAGTTCTTC. It codes for CASSARTGPYNEQFF.

V gene TRBV19 combines with J gene TRBJ2-4; TRBD1 matches 8 bases. The trim removed 7 bases at V and 0 bases at J, leaving 14 bases unmatched. The CDR3 runs to 18 residues. The germline CDR1 and CDR2 sequences are LNHDA and SQIVND (reference sequence). The DNA of the CDR3 is TGTGCCAGTACCCCCGGGTGGGGACAGGAGGGAGCCAAAAACATTCAGTACTTC. Its protein is CASTPGWGQEGAKNIQYF. Complete variable domain (other parts from reference TRBV19 and TRBJ2-4): DGGITQSPKYLFRKEGQNVTLSCEQNLNHDAMYWYRQDPGQGLRLIYYSQIVNDFQKGDIAEGYSVSREKKESFPLTVTSAQKNPTAFYLCASTPGWGQEGAKNIQYFGAGTRLSVL.

The gene calls are TRBV6-6 and TRBJ2-5, with a possible D match to TRBD2 (6 bases). Trimming removed 8 bases from V and 4 bases from J, with 14 bases in between. CDR3 size: 13 residues. From germline, CDR1 is MNHNY and CDR2 SVGAGI (reference sequence). This CDR3 reads CASSWGEVETQYF. The CDR3 DNA is TGTGCCAGCTCATGGGGGGAGGTAGAGACCCAGTACTTC.

The gene calls are TRBV27 and TRBJ2-3, with D perhaps TRBD2 (6 bases). Germline V lookup: CDR1 MNHEY, CDR2 SMNVEV (reference sequence). CDR3 length: 14 residues. The germline V and J ends were trimmed by 2 bases and 4 bases, with 10 bases remaining between them. The CDR3 sequence: CASSLLAGSDTQYF. CDR3 bases: TGTGCCAGCAGTTTACTCGCGGGGTCAGATACGCAGTATTTT.

This chain joins TRBV29-1 and TRBJ2-1, with TRBD2 matching 13 bases. V was clipped by 4 bases and J by 3 bases; unmatched bases: 6. There are 16 residues in the CDR3. Germline values: CDR1 SQVTM, CDR2 ANQGSEA. The chain's CDR3 is CSVAGTSGARYNEQFF. The CDR3, as DNA: TGCAGCGTTGCCGGGACTAGCGGGGCCCGCTACAATGAGCAGTTCTTC.

The chain employs TRBV18 and TRBJ1-2; D remains unclear. The germline CDR1 and CDR2 sequences are KGHSH and LQKENI. This CDR3 contains 16 residues. Trimming cost V 3 bases and J 7 bases, with 21 bases left between them. The CDR3 protein is CASSPEPGRWIVGYTF. CDR3 DNA sequence: TGTGCCAGCTCACCCGAGCCAGGCAGGTGGATCGTTGGCTACACCTTC.

The CDR3 loop is CASSPPSTDTQYF. The CDR3 DNA sequence: TGTGCCAGCTCACCCCCAAGCACAGATACGCAGTATTTT. This sequence joins TRBV18 and TRBJ2-3; D gene uncertain. From germline, CDR1 is KGHSH and CDR2 LQKENI. The V gene lost 3 bases and the J gene lost 0 bases, with 4 bases spanning the gap. This CDR3 is 13 amino acids long.

V and J are TRBV6-5 and TRBJ1-2; D ambiguous. There are 15 residues in the CDR3. Germline CDR1 reads MNHEY; CDR2 reads SVGAGI. V was cut by 6 bases and J by 5 bases, with 19 bases left in between. CDR3 sequence: CASRRRGGVGYGYTF. In nucleotides, the CDR3 is TGTGCCAGCAGGCGCCGGGGAGGAGTCGGGTATGGCTACACCTTC.

This sequence joins TRBV7-2 and TRBJ2-7; 10 nucleotides line up with TRBD2. From germline, CDR1 is SGHTA and CDR2 FQGNSA. CDR3 length: 14 residues. With 5 bases clipped from V and 5 bases from J, the junction kept 6 bases outside the gene matches. This CDR3 reads CASSPTSGADEQYF. DNA of the CDR3: TGTGCCAGCAGCCCCACTAGCGGGGCCGACGAGCAGTACTTC.

The V call is TRBV9, the J call TRBJ1-1, with 7 bases identical to TRBD1. Trimming took 3 bases from V and 4 from J; bases not matched to a gene: 0. CDR3 size: 12 residues. Germline V gene sequence: CDR1 SGDLS, CDR2 YYNGEE. The CDR3 DNA reads TGTGCCAGCAGCGGGACAGGCACTGAAGCTTTCTTT. The encoded protein is CASSGTGTEAFF.

The chain employs TRBV5-1 and TRBJ2-1, with 7 nucleotides matching TRBD2. The CDR3 loop spans 14 amino acids. Germline assignment: CDR1 SGHRS and CDR2 YFSETQ. Trimming removed 3 bases from V and 5 bases from J; junction bases left unmatched: 5. CDR3 loop: CASSSAGRDNEQFF. The CDR3 nucleotides read TGCGCCAGCAGCTCAGCGGGGAGGGACAATGAGCAGTTCTTC.

The chain has TRBV5-1 and TRBJ1-3; tentative D call: TRBD1 (6 bases). V lost 4 bases and J lost 6, with 17 bases in between. This CDR3 region has 15 residues. Germline V gene sequence: CDR1 SGHRS, CDR2 YFSETQ. The CDR3 region is CASSDPSGGLNTIYF. For the CDR3, the DNA is TGCGCCAGCAGCGACCCCTCCGGGGGGCTAAACACCATATATTTT.